The sequence of this TCR beta chain was determined in a study of T-cell reconstitution after alpha-beta-depleted transplantation in children. For TCRbeta, the library was prepared with unique molecular identifiers. MiXCR, run by TCRdb on the PCR reads, gives a single entry per CDR3 protein. The sample records approximately 400,000 distinct CDR3 sequences, 9.5% to 13% being singletons. Germline CDR1 reads SQVTM; CDR2 reads ANQGSEA. V trimming: 7 bases; J trimming: 5 bases; junction bases outside the gene matches: 9. The CDR3 has 13 amino acids. This clonotype appeared a single time. The gene calls are TRBV29-1 and TRBJ2-7, with TRBD1 matching over 9 bases. The sample was PBMCs from the stem cell graft donor, taken from the stem cell graft. The clonotype originates from a human donor who donated a stem cell graft to a child with acute myeloid leukemia. The CDR3 sequence: CSETGGAENEQYF. The CDR3 region has the DNA TGCAGCGAAACAGGGGGCGCCGAGAACGAGCAGTACTTC.